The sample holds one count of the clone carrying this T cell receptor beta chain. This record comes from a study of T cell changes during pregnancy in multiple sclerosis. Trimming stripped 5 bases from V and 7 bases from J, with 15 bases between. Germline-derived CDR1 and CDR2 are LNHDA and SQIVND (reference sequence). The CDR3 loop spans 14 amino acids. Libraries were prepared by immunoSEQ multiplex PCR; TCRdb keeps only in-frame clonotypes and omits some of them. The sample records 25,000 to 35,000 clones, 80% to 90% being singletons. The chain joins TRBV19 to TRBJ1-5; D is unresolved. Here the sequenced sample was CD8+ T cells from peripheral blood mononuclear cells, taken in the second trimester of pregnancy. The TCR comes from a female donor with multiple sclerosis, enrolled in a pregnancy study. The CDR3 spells CASSLEDSIQPQHF. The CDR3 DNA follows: TGTGCCAGTAGTCTCGAGGATTCTATACAGCCCCAGCATTTT.